These 5 T cell receptor beta chains were all obtained from the same sample, sequenced in a study of blood T cell repertoires in COVID-19. Only in-frame clones appear in the TCRdb table, and some are missing; sequencing was by immunoSEQ multiplex PCR. Here the sample spans a few hundred thousand clones, 85% being singletons. The sample taken for sequencing was peripheral blood. The receptor source for this set is a woman aged 18-29 years with acute or convalescent COVID-19.

This clone is a singleton in its sample. The V call is TRBV28, the J call TRBJ2-5, with D uncertain. Germline V gene lookup returns CDR1 MDHEN and CDR2 SYDVKM. The CDR3 is made up of 13 amino acids. The V and J ends lost 5 bases and 7 bases respectively, with 14 bases between them. CDR3 nucleotides: TGTGCCAGCAGTCCGGCAGGCTCAGGGACCCAGTACTTC. This codes for CASSPAGSGTQYF.

This chain connects TRBV9 to TRBJ2-6, with TRBD1 matching over 9 bases. The V segment lost 7 bases and the J segment 4 bases; nucleotides outside the gene matches: 9. The V gene's germline CDR1 is SGDLS and CDR2 YYNGEE. The CDR3 loop spans 16 amino acids. CDR3 nucleotides: TGTGCCAGCGCTAAGGACAGGGGAAAGGGGGCCAACGTCCTGACTTTC. Its protein is CASAKDRGKGANVLTF. The entire variable domain, with the rest obtained from reference TRBV9 and TRBJ2-6, is as follows: DSGVTQTPKHLITATGQRVTLRCSPRSGDLSVYWYQQSLDQGLQFLIQYYNGEERAKGNILERFSAQQFPDLHSELNLSSLELGDSALYFCASAKDRGKGANVLTFGAGSRLTVL.

This chain joins TRBV28 and TRBJ1-4; 9 bases match TRBD1. Germline values: CDR1 MDHEN, CDR2 SYDVKM. With 3 bases clipped from V and 8 bases from J, the junction kept 7 bases outside the gene matches. The CDR3 runs 15 residues. The DNA for the CDR3 is TGTGCCAGCAGTTTTCCGGGACAGGGAAGGGAAAAACTGTTTTTT. It codes for CASSFPGQGREKLFF.

The chain recombines TRBV29-1 with TRBJ2-1, with D maybe TRBD2 (5 bases). In germline, CDR1 is SQVTM, CDR2 ANQGSEA. The CDR3 totals 14 residues. V was trimmed by 5 bases and J by 4 bases, leaving 15 bases between them. The CDR3 spells CSVTEAARYNEQFF. The CDR3, as DNA: TGCAGCGTTACCGAAGCGGCCAGATACAATGAGCAGTTCTTC.

Note on this clone: Germline and junction disagree at one end, which may indicate a read error. The chain joins TRBV7-2 to TRBJ1-4; no definite D call. The CDR3 runs to 15 residues. Germline V gene sequence: CDR1 SGHTA, CDR2 FQGNSA. CDR3 loop: CASSVSGRVTEERQF. CDR3 bases: TGTGCCAGCAGCGTCTCCGGGAGGGTCACAGAAGAACGTCAATTT.